This record looks at one TCR beta chain sequence and its context. What it binds is not known. The sample belongs to a study of CD8 T cells in ankylosing spondylitis. Study-wide points: Disease-associated clonotypes exhibited CD8+ identity and were relatively infrequent in peripheral blood. A motif of under ten highly homologous TCR beta variants was seen as apparently characteristic of ankylosing spondylitis blood. In reactive arthritis synovial fluid and blood, some motif variants had been reported before.

TCRdb fed the 5' RACE reads into MiXCR, producing one record per CDR3 protein. The data contain 150,000 to 200,000 distinct CDR3 sequences, 10% to 15% of them singletons. Input material: blood, either unsorted or a sorted T cell fraction (not recorded which). The sequence came from a female donor with ankylosing spondylitis or in good health (not recorded which).

CDR3 in DNA: TGTGCCAGCAGTGCTTCCCCCCCCTCACCTGGGGCCAACGTCCTGACTTTC. Its translation is CASSASPPSPGANVLTF. The J gene is TRBJ2-6, the V gene TRBV12-3 or TRBV12-4; D ambiguous. The V gene lost 5 bases and the J gene lost 2 bases, with 16 bases spanning the gap. The CDR3 loop spans 17 amino acids.